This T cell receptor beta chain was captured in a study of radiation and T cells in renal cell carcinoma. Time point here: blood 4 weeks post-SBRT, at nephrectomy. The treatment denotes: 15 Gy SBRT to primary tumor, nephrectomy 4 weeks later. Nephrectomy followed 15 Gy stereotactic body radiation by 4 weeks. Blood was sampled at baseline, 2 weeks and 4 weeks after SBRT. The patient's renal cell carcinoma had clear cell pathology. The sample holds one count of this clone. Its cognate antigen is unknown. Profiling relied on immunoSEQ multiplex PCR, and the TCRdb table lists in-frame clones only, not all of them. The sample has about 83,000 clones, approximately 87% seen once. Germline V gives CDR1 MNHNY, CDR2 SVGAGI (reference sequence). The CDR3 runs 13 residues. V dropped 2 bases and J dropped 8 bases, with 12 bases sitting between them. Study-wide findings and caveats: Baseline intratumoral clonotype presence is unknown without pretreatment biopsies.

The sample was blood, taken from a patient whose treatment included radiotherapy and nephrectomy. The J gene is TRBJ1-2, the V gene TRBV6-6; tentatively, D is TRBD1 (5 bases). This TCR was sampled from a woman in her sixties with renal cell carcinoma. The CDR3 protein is CASSYGAGDGYTF. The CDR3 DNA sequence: TGTGCCAGCAGTTACGGAGCGGGGGACGGCTACACCTTC.